The 25 T cell receptor beta chains below all came from one sample that was sequenced in a study of blood T cell repertoires in COVID-19. Some clones are missing from TCRdb's copy, which holds only in-frame ones; the method was immunoSEQ multiplex PCR. The sample has 310,000 or so clones, around 83% seen once. The specimen sequenced was peripheral blood. Receptors were obtained from a woman between 45 and 65 years old with acute or convalescent COVID-19.

The chain carries TRBV5-1 and TRBJ2-2; 9 nucleotides line up with TRBD1. Germline CDR1 reads SGHRS; CDR2 reads YFSETQ. The CDR3 is made up of 14 amino acids. With V trimmed by 4 bases and J by 5 bases, 3 bases remained unmatched. CDR3 DNA sequence: TGCGCCAGCAGCAGACAGGGGGGAACCGGGGAGCTGTTTTTT. This gives the protein CASSRQGGTGELFF.

This rearrangement joins TRBV5-8 to TRBJ2-7; maybe TRBD2 (5 bases). Germline V gene sequence: CDR1 SGHTS, CDR2 YDEGEE. This CDR3 has 13 amino acids. V lost 2 bases and J lost 2, with 8 bases in between. The CDR3 region is CASSLGRAYEQYV. The CDR3 DNA reads as TGTGCCAGCAGCTTAGGGCGGGCCTACGAGCAGTACGTC.

The J gene is TRBJ2-1, the V gene TRBV19, with 9 bases fitting TRBD1. V shed 6 bases and J 7 bases; nucleotides not matched to a gene: 4. CDR3 length: 13 amino acids. Per the germline V gene, CDR1 is LNHDA and CDR2 is SQIVND (reference sequence). CDR3: CASSPGQGNEQFF. In DNA, the CDR3 is TGTGCCAGTAGCCCGGGACAGGGTAATGAGCAGTTCTTC.

The chain uses TRBV18 and TRBJ2-2; D unclear. CDR1 is KGHSH, CDR2 LQKENI, per germline. The CDR3 length is 15 residues. Trimming took off 3 bases at V and 0 bases at J, with 8 bases between the two ends. Here the CDR3 DNA reads TGTGCCAGCTCACCGCGGAGCGCGAACACCGGGGAGCTGTTTTTT. It specifies CASSPRSANTGELFF.

The chain joins TRBV11-2 to TRBJ2-7, with D tentatively TRBD1 (6 bases). The CDR3 consists of 15 residues. V was cut by 3 bases and J by 2 bases, with 14 bases left in between. The germline gives CDR1 SGHAT, CDR2 FQNNGV. CDR3 coding DNA: TGTGCCAGCAGCTTGCTACAGGGCTCCACCTACGAGCAGTACTTC. Translated: CASSLLQGSTYEQYF.

This clone occurred once. This chain joins TRBV3-1 (or the pseudogene TRBV3-2) and TRBJ1-1; 10 bases align to TRBD1. The CDR3 totals 15 residues. With 4 bases clipped from V and 3 bases from J, the junction kept 5 bases outside the gene matches. Germline CDR1 reads LGHDT; CDR2 reads YNNKEL (reference sequence). In DNA, the CDR3 is TGTGCCAGCAGCCCCCGGGACAGGGGTTACACTGAAGCTTTCTTT. This translates into CASSPRDRGYTEAFF.

The chain is built from TRBV3-1 (or the pseudogene TRBV3-2) and TRBJ2-1; D not certain. Germline V gene data show CDR1 as LGHDT and CDR2 as YNNKEL (reference sequence). The CDR3 totals 12 residues. Between the trimmed V and J ends, which lost 1 base and 10 bases, there was a span of 8 bases. The CDR3 sequence: CASSQGPTEQFF. CDR3 nucleotides: TGTGCCAGCAGCCAAGGCCCTACGGAGCAGTTCTTC.

This sequence joins TRBV5-1 and TRBJ1-1; TRBD1 might be the D (5 bases). Germline lookup yields CDR1 SGHRS and CDR2 YFSETQ. CDR3 length: 12 residues. Trimming took 0 bases from V and 10 from J, leaving 10 bases between them. The CDR3 DNA reads as TGCGCCAGCAGCTTGGAGGGGTTCGGAGCTTTCTTT. Translation: CASSLEGFGAFF.

As DNA, the CDR3 is TGTGCCAGCAGCAGACAGGGACCGAAAGAGACCCAGTACTTC. Protein: CASSRQGPKETQYF. The chain links TRBV5-6 to TRBJ2-5, with 7 bases that match TRBD1. The CDR3 covers 14 residues. Germline assignment: CDR1 SGHDT and CDR2 YYEEEE. V was pared by 4 bases and J by 3 bases, with 6 bases of the junction left unmatched.

Here the CDR3 reads CASSLGTGEYGYTF. The CDR3, as DNA: TGTGCCAGCAGCTTGGGGACAGGGGAATATGGCTACACCTTC. The chain carries TRBV5-5 and TRBJ1-2, with TRBD1 identical over 9 bases. The CDR3 length is 14 residues. CDR1 SGHKS and CDR2 YYEKEE come from the germline V gene (reference sequence). V was pared by 0 bases and J by 5 bases, with 2 bases of the junction left unmatched. Drawing the rest from reference TRBV5-5 and TRBJ1-2, the complete variable domain is DAGVTQSPTHLIKTRGQQVTLRCSPISGHKSVSWYQQVLGQGPQFIFQYYEKEERGRGNFPDRFSARQFPNYSSELNVNALLLGDSALYLCASSLGTGEYGYTFGSGTRLTVV.

This chain connects TRBV18 to TRBJ1-4, with 8 bases fitting TRBD1. From germline, CDR1 is KGHSH and CDR2 LQKENI. Trimming took 1 base from V and 5 from J; bases not matched to a gene: 12. The CDR3 totals 18 residues. CDR3 nucleotides: TGTGCCAGCTCACCACTAATCACCGGGACAGGAGGGAATGAAAAACTGTTTTTT. This gives the protein CASSPLITGTGGNEKLFF. The full variable domain, with the rest looked up from reference TRBV18 and TRBJ1-4, is NAGVMQNPRHLVRRRGQEARLRCSPMKGHSHVYWYRQLPEEGLKFMVYLQKENIIDESGMPKERFSAEFPKEGPSILRIQQVVRGDSAAYFCASSPLITGTGGNEKLFFGSGTQLSVL.

In this sample, this clone turned up a few times. The V and J genes are TRBV29-1 and TRBJ2-5; D ambiguous. The CDR3 extends over 12 amino acids. The V and J ends lost 4 bases and 2 bases respectively, with 8 bases between them. CDR1 and CDR2 (germline): SQVTM, ANQGSEA. CDR3 residues: CSVGASQETQYF. The CDR3 nucleotides read TGCAGCGTTGGGGCAAGTCAAGAGACCCAGTACTTC. Complete variable domain (other parts from reference TRBV29-1 and TRBJ2-5): SAVISQKPSRDICQRGTSLTIQCQVDSQVTMMFWYRQQPGQSLTLIATANQGSEATYESGFVIDKFPISRPNLTFSTLTVSNMSPEDSSIYLCSVGASQETQYFGPGTRLLVL.

The J gene is TRBJ2-5, the V gene TRBV10-2; 7 positions match TRBD1. The CDR3 loop spans 13 amino acids. Germline trimming cut 6 bases from V and 0 bases from J; bases unmatched to any gene: 1. Germline lookup yields CDR1 WSHSY and CDR2 SAAADI. The CDR3 reads CASRGQNQETQYF. The CDR3, as DNA: TGCGCCAGCAGGGGACAGAACCAAGAGACCCAGTACTTC.

The rearrangement links TRBV4-1 to TRBJ1-2, with 7 bases aligning to TRBD1. With V trimmed by 1 base and J by 5 bases, 16 bases remained unmatched. The CDR3 is made up of 18 amino acids. Germline V CDR1 and CDR2: MGHRA, YSYEKL. DNA of the CDR3: TGCGCCAGCAGCCAAGGGCGAAGAAATACAGGGGCCATGTATGGCTACACCTTC. It translates to CASSQGRRNTGAMYGYTF.

There are a few counts of this clone. The chain has TRBV6-1 and TRBJ1-5; D is unresolved. This CDR3 contains 14 residues. V lost 1 base, J lost 3 bases, and 7 bases lay in between. CDR1 MNHNS and CDR2 SASEGT come from the germline V gene. This chain's CDR3 is CASSEERNNQPQHF. CDR3 sequence (DNA): TGTGCCAGCAGTGAAGAGCGGAACAATCAGCCCCAGCATTTT.

The V gene is TRBV4-1, the J gene TRBJ1-1; D not certain. The CDR3 totals 14 residues. The V gene's germline CDR1 is MGHRA and CDR2 YSYEKL. Trimming shortened V by 7 bases and J by 5 bases, and 17 bases separated the two germline ends. DNA of the CDR3: TGCGCCAGCACCTTCGACGGGGTGGTAACTGAAGCTTTCTTT. The encoded protein is CASTFDGVVTEAFF.

The chain carries TRBV19 and TRBJ1-4; weak D call: TRBD1 (5 bases). The CDR3 has 16 residues. Looked up from germline, CDR1 is LNHDA and CDR2 is SQIVND (reference sequence). V dropped 5 bases and J dropped 8 bases, with 21 bases sitting between them. CDR3 residues: CASSAPRQTMSEKLFF. In nucleotides, the CDR3 is TGTGCCAGTAGTGCCCCCCGACAGACAATGAGCGAAAAACTGTTTTTT.

The chain combines TRBV30 with TRBJ2-3; 13 positions agree with TRBD2. The CDR3 loop spans 18 amino acids. Germline V lookup: CDR1 GTSNPN, CDR2 SVGIG (reference sequence). Trimming cost V 1 base and J 1 base; bases outside gene matches: 8. CDR3 sequence (DNA): TGTGCCTGGAGTGCCGGGACTAGCGGGATATTAGGCACAGATACGCAGTATTTT. It specifies CAWSAGTSGILGTDTQYF. The complete variable domain, with remaining parts taken from reference TRBV30 and TRBJ2-3, reads SQTIHQWPATLVQPVGSPLSLECTVEGTSNPNLYWYRQAAGRGLQLLFYSVGIGQISSEVPQNLSASRPQDRQFILSSKKLLLSDSGFYLCAWSAGTSGILGTDTQYFGPGTRLTVL.

The V call is TRBV19, the J call TRBJ1-1, with TRBD1 matching 8 bases. The V gene end was trimmed by 3 bases and the J gene end by 11 bases; junction bases not matched to a gene: 5. The CDR3 contains 12 residues. Germline V lookup: CDR1 LNHDA, CDR2 SQIVND (reference sequence). CDR3 nucleotides: TGTGCCAGTAGTATCGCAGGGGGCTCGGCTTTCTTT. Translated: CASSIAGGSAFF.

The chain combines TRBV7-2 with TRBJ2-1; 8 nucleotides match TRBD2. The CDR3 sequence is 16 residues long. CDR1 is SGHTA, CDR2 FQGNSA, per germline. J gave up 0 bases and V 6 bases, and 7 bases lay outside the gene matches. The CDR3 region is CASSFSGTSSYNEQFF. CDR3 nucleotide sequence: TGTGCCAGCAGTTTTAGCGGGACAAGCTCCTACAATGAGCAGTTCTTC.

The chain has TRBV19 and TRBJ2-1, with TRBD1 identical over 7 bases. The CDR3 length is 14 residues. The V segment lost 4 bases and the J segment 3 bases; nucleotides outside the gene matches: 3. The V gene's germline CDR1 is LNHDA and CDR2 SQIVND (reference sequence). DNA of the CDR3: TGTGCCAGTAGTACCCGGGACAGCTACAATGAGCAGTTCTTC. Its protein product is CASSTRDSYNEQFF.

The gene calls are TRBV7-6 and TRBJ1-6; possibly TRBD1 for D (6 bases). The CDR3 loop spans 15 amino acids. CDR1 is SGHVS, CDR2 FNYEAQ, per germline. Trimming left V 2 bases short and J 5 bases short, with 10 bases between. The CDR3 sequence is CASSLRGADNSPLHF. The CDR3 bases are TGTGCCAGCAGCTTACGGGGGGCAGATAATTCACCCCTCCACTTT.

This chain joins TRBV2 and TRBJ2-3, with D possibly TRBD2 on 6 matching bases. With 6 bases removed from V and 3 bases from J, the gap between germline ends came to 10 bases. Germline CDR1 SNHLY, CDR2 FYNNEI. The CDR3 runs to 13 residues. In nucleotides, the CDR3 is TGTGCCAGCAGGTGGGACTTGACAGATACGCAGTATTTT. Its translation is CASRWDLTDTQYF.

The chain recombines TRBV7-8 with TRBJ1-5; D is unresolved. Trimming left V 1 base short and J 1 base short, with 8 bases between. The CDR3 is 15 residues long. Looked up from germline, CDR1 is SGHVS and CDR2 is FQNEAQ. The CDR3 bases are TGTGCCAGCAGCTTAGACTTGGGCAGCAATCAGCCCCAGCATTTT. Encoded protein: CASSLDLGSNQPQHF. The complete variable domain, with remaining parts taken from reference TRBV7-8 and TRBJ1-5, reads GAGVSQSPRYKVAKRGQDVALRCDPISGHVSLFWYQQALGQGPEFLTYFQNEAQLDKSGLPSDRFFAERPEGSVSTLKIQRTQQEDSAVYLCASSLDLGSNQPQHFGDGTRLSIL.

This clone was detected many times. This rearrangement joins TRBV5-4 to TRBJ2-1; 7 bases match TRBD1. Looked up from germline, CDR1 is SGHNT and CDR2 is YYREEE (reference sequence). This CDR3 spans 13 amino acids. V lost 0 bases and J lost 10; bases outside the gene matches: 4. The CDR3 DNA reads TGTGCCAGCAGCTTGGAGGGGGCAGGGGAGCAGTTCTTC. Its translation: CASSLEGAGEQFF. The full variable domain, in which reference TRBV5-4 and TRBJ2-1 provide the parts outside the CDR3, is ETGVTQSPTHLIKTRGQQVTLRCSSQSGHNTVSWYQQALGQGPQFIFQYYREEENGRGNFPPRFSGLQFPNYSSELNVNALELDDSALYLCASSLEGAGEQFFGPGTRLTVL.